The 10 T cell receptor beta chains below all came from one sample that was sequenced in a study of OX40 agonist ivuxolimab in advanced cancers. Profiled with immunoSEQ multiplex PCR; TCRdb holds only in-frame clones, not every one. Seen here are 75,000 to 95,000 clones, 92% observed once, and the top ten hold approximately 9.9%. Sequencing was performed on CD4+ or CD8+ T cells sorted from blood, taken in a trial of the OX40 agonist ivuxolimab. The receptor source for this set is an adult with an advanced solid tumor such as melanoma, head and neck, liver or kidney cancer.

The rearrangement uses TRBV5-6 and TRBJ2-5; possible D gene TRBD1, 5 bases. The CDR3 runs to 15 residues. Trimming cost V 3 bases and J 2 bases, with 14 bases left between them. CDR1 is SGHDT, CDR2 YYEEEE, per germline. The CDR3 coding sequence is TGTGCCAGCAGCTGGCTAAGGGGCCTTCAAGAGACCCAGTACTTC. This gives the protein CASSWLRGLQETQYF.

The chain carries TRBV4-1 and TRBJ2-3; 12 bases are a match to TRBD1. Trimming removed 1 base from V and 13 bases from J; junction bases left unmatched: 9. This CDR3 is built from 15 residues. The germline gives CDR1 MGHRA, CDR2 YSYEKL. The CDR3 bases are TGCGCCAGCAGCCAAGGGGACAGGGGGCGGACCAGGGAGTATTTT. Encoded protein: CASSQGDRGRTREYF.

This clone appeared a single time. The V call is TRBV4-3, the J call TRBJ1-3; D is possibly TRBD1 (6 bases). Trimming stripped 2 bases from V and 0 bases from J, with 8 bases between. The CDR3 contains 15 residues. Germline CDR1 is LGHNA and CDR2 is YSLEER. The CDR3 nucleotides are TGCGCCAGCAGCCAAAACAGGGACTCTGGAAACACCATATATTTT. This encodes CASSQNRDSGNTIYF.

The J gene is TRBJ2-7, the V gene TRBV6-1, with D possibly being TRBD1 (5 bases). The ends were cut back, 5 bases at V and 3 bases at J, with 11 bases in the middle. The CDR3 has 13 residues. CDR1 and CDR2 from the germline V gene are MNHNS and SASEGT. The CDR3 nucleotides are TGTGCCAGCAGTCCCTTCGACAGCTACGAGCAGTACTTC. Its translation: CASSPFDSYEQYF.

The chain couples TRBV6-1 to TRBJ1-1; D is uncertain. CDR3 length: 15 amino acids. The germline V and J ends were trimmed by 3 bases and 5 bases, with 16 bases remaining between them. Germline V lookup: CDR1 MNHNS, CDR2 SASEGT. The CDR3 coding sequence is TGTGCCAGCAGTGACTGGAGGACGGCGAGGACTGAAGCTTTCTTT. It translates to CASSDWRTARTEAFF.

The CDR3 sequence: CASSMPRGLGYEQYF. The DNA of the CDR3 is TGTGCCAGCAGCATGCCCAGGGGGTTGGGGTACGAGCAGTACTTC. V usage is TRBV7-9 and J usage is TRBJ2-7, with 7 bases lining up with TRBD1. The V gene's germline CDR1 is SEHNR and CDR2 FQNEAQ (reference sequence). This CDR3 is 15 amino acids long. The junction had 11 bases not matched to a gene; V was cut back by 5 bases and J by 4 bases.

V is TRBV27 and J is TRBJ2-1; D is unresolved. V lost 2 bases and J lost 6, with 8 bases in between. The germline CDR1 and CDR2 sequences are MNHEY and SMNVEV (reference sequence). CDR3 length: 13 amino acids. The CDR3 bases are TGTGCCAGCAGTTTAGTGGGCGGCAATGAGCAGTTCTTC. Its translation is CASSLVGGNEQFF.

The gene calls are TRBV9 and TRBJ1-1; 10 bases agree with TRBD1. The CDR3 is 16 residues long. The germline V gene encodes CDR1 SGDLS and CDR2 YYNGEE. With V trimmed by 3 bases and J by 1 base, 6 bases remained unmatched. CDR3 sequence: CASSAPDRGANTEAFF. CDR3 sequence (DNA): TGTGCCAGCAGCGCCCCGGACAGGGGGGCGAACACTGAAGCTTTCTTT.

For the CDR3, the DNA is TGTGCCAGTAGTATAAGGTGGCAGGGGGCGCCTCAAGAAAAACTGTTTTTT. This encodes CASSIRWQGAPQEKLFF. The chain couples TRBV19 to TRBJ1-4; the match to TRBD1 covers 8 bases. The trim removed 2 bases at V and 8 bases at J, leaving 13 bases unmatched. CDR1 is LNHDA and CDR2 is SQIVND in the germline V gene (reference sequence). The CDR3 extends over 17 amino acids.

This rearrangement joins TRBV9 to TRBJ2-5, with TRBD2 identical over 14 bases. The J segment lost 2 bases and the V segment lost 4 bases, leaving 10 bases of the junction unmatched. Germline values: CDR1 SGDLS, CDR2 YYNGEE. The length of the CDR3 is 18 residues. The CDR3 region is CASSPSGTSGGRQETQYF. DNA of the CDR3: TGTGCCAGCAGCCCCTCCGGGACTAGCGGGGGCCGGCAAGAGACCCAGTACTTC. The variable domain in full, with the rest retrieved from reference TRBV9 and TRBJ2-5, is DSGVTQTPKHLITATGQRVTLRCSPRSGDLSVYWYQQSLDQGLQFLIQYYNGEERAKGNILERFSAQQFPDLHSELNLSSLELGDSALYFCASSPSGTSGGRQETQYFGPGTRLLVL.